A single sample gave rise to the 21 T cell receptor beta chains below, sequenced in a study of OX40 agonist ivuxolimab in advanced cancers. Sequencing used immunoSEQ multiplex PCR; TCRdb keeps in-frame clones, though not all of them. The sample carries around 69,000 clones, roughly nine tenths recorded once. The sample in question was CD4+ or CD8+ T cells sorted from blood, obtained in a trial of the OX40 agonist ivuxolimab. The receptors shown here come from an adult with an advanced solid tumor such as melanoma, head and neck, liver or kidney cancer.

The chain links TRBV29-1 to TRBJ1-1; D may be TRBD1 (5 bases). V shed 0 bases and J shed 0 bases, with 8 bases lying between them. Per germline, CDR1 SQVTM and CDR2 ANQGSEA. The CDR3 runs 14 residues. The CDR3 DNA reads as TGCAGCGTTGAAGAGACAGCCATGAACACTGAAGCTTTCTTT. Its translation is CSVEETAMNTEAFF.

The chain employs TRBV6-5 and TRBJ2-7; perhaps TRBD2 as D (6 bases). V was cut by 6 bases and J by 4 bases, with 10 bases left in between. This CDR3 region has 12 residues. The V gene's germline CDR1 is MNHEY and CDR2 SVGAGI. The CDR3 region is CASSAAGYEQYF. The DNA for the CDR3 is TGTGCCAGCAGCGCGGCGGGGTACGAGCAGTACTTC.

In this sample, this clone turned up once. The CDR3 region is CSVDIGLGHEQYF. CDR3 in DNA: TGCAGCGTTGATATCGGTCTGGGGCACGAGCAGTACTTC. The chain carries TRBV29-1 and TRBJ2-7, with D perhaps matching TRBD1 (5 bases). CDR1 is SQVTM, CDR2 ANQGSEA, per germline. The CDR3 spans 13 residues. Trimming pared 3 bases from V and 5 bases from J, leaving 14 bases between.

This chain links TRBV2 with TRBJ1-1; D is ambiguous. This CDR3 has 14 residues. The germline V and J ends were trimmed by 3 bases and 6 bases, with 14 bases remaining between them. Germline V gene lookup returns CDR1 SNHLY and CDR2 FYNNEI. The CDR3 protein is CASSDTGKAAEAFF. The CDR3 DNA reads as TGTGCCAGCAGTGACACCGGGAAAGCGGCTGAAGCTTTCTTT.

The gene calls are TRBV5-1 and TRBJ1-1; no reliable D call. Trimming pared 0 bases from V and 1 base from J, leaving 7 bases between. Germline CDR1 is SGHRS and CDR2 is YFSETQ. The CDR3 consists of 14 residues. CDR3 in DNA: TGCGCCAGCAGCTTGGGGCCGGGGAACACTGAAGCTTTCTTT. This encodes CASSLGPGNTEAFF.

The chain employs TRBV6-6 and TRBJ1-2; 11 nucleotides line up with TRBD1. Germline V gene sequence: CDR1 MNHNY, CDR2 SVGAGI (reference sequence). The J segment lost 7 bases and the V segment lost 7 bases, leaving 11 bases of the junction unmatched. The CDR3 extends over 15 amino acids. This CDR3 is CASTGTGGFLSGYTF. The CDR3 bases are TGTGCCAGCACTGGGACAGGGGGATTCCTGAGTGGCTACACCTTC.

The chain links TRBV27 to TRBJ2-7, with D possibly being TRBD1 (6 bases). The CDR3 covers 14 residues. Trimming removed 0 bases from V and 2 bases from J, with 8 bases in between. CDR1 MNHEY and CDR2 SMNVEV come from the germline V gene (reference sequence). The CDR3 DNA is TGTGCCAGCAGTTTATCAGGACAGACCTACGAGCAGTACTTC. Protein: CASSLSGQTYEQYF.

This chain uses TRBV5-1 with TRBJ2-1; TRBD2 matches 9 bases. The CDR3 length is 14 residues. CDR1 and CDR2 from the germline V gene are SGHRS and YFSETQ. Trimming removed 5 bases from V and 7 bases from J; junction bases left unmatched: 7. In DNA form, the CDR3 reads TGCGCCAGCAGGGCGCCCCTAGCGGGAAATGAGCAGTTCTTC. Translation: CASRAPLAGNEQFF. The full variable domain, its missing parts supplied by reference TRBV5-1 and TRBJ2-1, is KAGVTQTPRYLIKTRGQQVTLSCSPISGHRSVSWYQQTPGQGLQFLFEYFSETQRNKGNFPGRFSGRQFSNSRSEMNVSTLELGDSALYLCASRAPLAGNEQFFGPGTRLTVL.

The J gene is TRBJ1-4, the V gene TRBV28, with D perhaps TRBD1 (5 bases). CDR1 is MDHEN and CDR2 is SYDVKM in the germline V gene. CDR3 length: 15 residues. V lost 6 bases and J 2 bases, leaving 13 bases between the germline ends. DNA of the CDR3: TGTGCCAGCAGAGCTGGGGGAGGCACTAATGAAAAACTGTTTTTT. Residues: CASRAGGGTNEKLFF.

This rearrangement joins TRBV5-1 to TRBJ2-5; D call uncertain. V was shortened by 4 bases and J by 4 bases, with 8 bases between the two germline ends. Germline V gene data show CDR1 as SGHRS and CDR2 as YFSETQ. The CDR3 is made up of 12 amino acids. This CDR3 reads CASSQIGETQYF. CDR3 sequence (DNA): TGCGCCAGCAGCCAGATCGGAGAGACCCAGTACTTC.

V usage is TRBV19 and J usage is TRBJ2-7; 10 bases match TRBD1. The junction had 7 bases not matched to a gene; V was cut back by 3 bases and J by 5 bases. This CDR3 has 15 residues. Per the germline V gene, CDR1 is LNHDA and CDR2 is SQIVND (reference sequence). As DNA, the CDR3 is TGTGCCAGTAGTATGCGGGACAGGGGTGTCAACGAGCAGTACTTC. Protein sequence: CASSMRDRGVNEQYF.

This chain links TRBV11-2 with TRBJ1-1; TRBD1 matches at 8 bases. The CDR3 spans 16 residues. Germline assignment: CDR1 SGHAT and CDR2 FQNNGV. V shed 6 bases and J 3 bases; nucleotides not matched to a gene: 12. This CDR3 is CASRAVKQGGYTEAFF. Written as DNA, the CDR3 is TGTGCCAGCAGGGCCGTAAAACAGGGGGGGTACACTGAAGCTTTCTTT.

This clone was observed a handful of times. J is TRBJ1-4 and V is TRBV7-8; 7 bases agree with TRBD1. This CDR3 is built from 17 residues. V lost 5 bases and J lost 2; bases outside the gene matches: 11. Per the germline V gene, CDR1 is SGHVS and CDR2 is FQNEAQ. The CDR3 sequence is CASSPRQGRFTNEKLFF. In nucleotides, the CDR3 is TGTGCCAGCAGCCCCCGACAGGGCCGGTTTACTAATGAAAAACTGTTTTTT.

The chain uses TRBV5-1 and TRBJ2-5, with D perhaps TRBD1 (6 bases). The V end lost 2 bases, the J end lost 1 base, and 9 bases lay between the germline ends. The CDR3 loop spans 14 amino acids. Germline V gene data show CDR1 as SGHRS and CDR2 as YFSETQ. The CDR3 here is CASSFRGSQETQYF. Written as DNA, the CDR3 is TGCGCCAGCAGCTTTAGGGGGTCCCAAGAGACCCAGTACTTC. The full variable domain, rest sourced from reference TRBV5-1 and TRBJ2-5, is KAGVTQTPRYLIKTRGQQVTLSCSPISGHRSVSWYQQTPGQGLQFLFEYFSETQRNKGNFPGRFSGRQFSNSRSEMNVSTLELGDSALYLCASSFRGSQETQYFGPGTRLLVL.

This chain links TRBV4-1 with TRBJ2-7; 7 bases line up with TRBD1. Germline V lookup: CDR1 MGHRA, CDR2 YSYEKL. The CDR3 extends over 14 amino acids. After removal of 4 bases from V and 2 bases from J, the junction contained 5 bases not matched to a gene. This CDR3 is CASSLQTGTYEQYF. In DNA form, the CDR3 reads TGCGCCAGCAGCCTCCAGACAGGGACCTACGAGCAGTACTTC.

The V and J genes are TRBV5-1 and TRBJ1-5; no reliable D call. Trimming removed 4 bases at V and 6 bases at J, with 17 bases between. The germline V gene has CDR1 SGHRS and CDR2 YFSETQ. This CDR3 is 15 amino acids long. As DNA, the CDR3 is TGCGCCAGCAGCCCTGGGGTGGCCCCGGGTCAGCCCCAGCATTTT. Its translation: CASSPGVAPGQPQHF. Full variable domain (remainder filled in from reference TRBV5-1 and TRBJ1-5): KAGVTQTPRYLIKTRGQQVTLSCSPISGHRSVSWYQQTPGQGLQFLFEYFSETQRNKGNFPGRFSGRQFSNSRSEMNVSTLELGDSALYLCASSPGVAPGQPQHFGDGTRLSIL.

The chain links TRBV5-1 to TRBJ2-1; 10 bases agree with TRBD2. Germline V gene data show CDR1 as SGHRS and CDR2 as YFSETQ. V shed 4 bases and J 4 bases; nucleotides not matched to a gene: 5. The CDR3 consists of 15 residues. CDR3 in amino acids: CASSLQTSGYNEQFF. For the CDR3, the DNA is TGCGCCAGCAGCCTTCAGACTAGCGGGTACAATGAGCAGTTCTTC.

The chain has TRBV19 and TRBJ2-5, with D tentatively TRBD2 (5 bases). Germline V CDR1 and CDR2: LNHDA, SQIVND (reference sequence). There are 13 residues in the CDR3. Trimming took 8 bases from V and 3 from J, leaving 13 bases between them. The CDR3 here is CASSRGNEETQYF. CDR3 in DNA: TGTGCCAGTTCTCGGGGTAATGAAGAGACCCAGTACTTC.

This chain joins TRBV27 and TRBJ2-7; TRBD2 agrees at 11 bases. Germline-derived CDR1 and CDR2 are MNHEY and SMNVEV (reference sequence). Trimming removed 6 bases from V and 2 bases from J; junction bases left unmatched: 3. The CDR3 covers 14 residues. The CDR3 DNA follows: TGTGCCAGCAGCACTAGCGGGGGAACCTACGAGCAGTACTTC. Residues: CASSTSGGTYEQYF.

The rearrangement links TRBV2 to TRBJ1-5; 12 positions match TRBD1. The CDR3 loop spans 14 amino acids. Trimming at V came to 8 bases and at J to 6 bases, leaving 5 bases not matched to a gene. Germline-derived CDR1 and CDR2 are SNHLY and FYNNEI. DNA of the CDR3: TGTGCCAGCTGGGACAGGGGGCGAGGTCAGCCCCAGCATTTT. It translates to CASWDRGRGQPQHF.

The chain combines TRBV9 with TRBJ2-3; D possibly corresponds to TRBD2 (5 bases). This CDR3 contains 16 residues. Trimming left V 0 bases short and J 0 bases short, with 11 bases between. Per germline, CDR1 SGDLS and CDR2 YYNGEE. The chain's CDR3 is CASSVAHSGSTDTQYF. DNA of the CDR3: TGTGCCAGCAGCGTAGCTCACAGCGGTAGCACAGATACGCAGTATTTT.